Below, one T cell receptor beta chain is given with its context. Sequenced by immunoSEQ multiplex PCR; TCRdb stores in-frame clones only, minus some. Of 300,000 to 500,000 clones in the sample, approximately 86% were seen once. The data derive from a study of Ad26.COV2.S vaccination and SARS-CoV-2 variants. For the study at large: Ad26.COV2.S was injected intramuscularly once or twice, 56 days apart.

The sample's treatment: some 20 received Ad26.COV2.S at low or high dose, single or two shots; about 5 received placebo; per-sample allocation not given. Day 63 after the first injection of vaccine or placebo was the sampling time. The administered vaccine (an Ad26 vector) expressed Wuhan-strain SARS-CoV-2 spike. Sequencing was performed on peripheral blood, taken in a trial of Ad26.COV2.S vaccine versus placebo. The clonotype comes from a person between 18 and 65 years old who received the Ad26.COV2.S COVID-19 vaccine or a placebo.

CDR3 protein: CASSLAPGSGANVLTF. CDR3 nucleotide sequence: TGTGCCAGCAGCTTGGCCCCCGGCTCTGGGGCCAACGTCCTGACTTTC. J is TRBJ2-6 and V is TRBV5-5; D remains ambiguous. CDR1 SGHKS and CDR2 YYEKEE come from the germline V gene (reference sequence). Trimming removed 0 bases from V and 0 bases from J, with 7 bases in between. The CDR3 sequence is 16 residues long.